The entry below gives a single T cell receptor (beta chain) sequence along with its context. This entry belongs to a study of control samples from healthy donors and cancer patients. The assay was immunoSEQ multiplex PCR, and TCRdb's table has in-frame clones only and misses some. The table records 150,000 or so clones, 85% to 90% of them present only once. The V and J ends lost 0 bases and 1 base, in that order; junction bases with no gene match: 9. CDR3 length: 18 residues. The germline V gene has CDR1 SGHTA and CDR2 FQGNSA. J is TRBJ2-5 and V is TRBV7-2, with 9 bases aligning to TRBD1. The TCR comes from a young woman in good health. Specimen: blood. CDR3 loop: CASSLASGTGPIQETQYF. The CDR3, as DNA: TGTGCCAGCAGCTTAGCTTCCGGGACAGGGCCCATCCAAGAGACCCAGTACTTC.